The sequence of this T cell receptor beta chain was determined in a study of T cell changes during pregnancy in multiple sclerosis. This CDR3 is built from 14 residues. Trimming at V came to 1 base and at J to 10 bases, leaving 3 bases not matched to a gene. Germline V lookup: CDR1 SGHTA, CDR2 FQGNSA. Assay: immunoSEQ multiplex PCR; the TCRdb copy retains only in-frame clones and omits some. The repertoire consists of around 62,000 clones, with about 89% occurring once and the leading ten covering around 0.8%. The V call is TRBV7-2, the J call TRBJ1-6; TRBD1 matches 8 bases. The sequence came from a female donor with multiple sclerosis, enrolled in a pregnancy study. The source material was CD4+ T cells from peripheral blood mononuclear cells, sampled in the first trimester of pregnancy. CDR3: CASSLGRGLSPLHF. The CDR3 DNA reads TGTGCCAGCAGCTTAGGCAGGGGGCTCTCACCCCTCCACTTT.